This is a list of T cell receptor beta chains from one sample in a study of Tregs in tolerant kidney transplant recipients. Sequencing used immunoSEQ multiplex PCR; TCRdb keeps in-frame clones, though not all of them. The repertoire holds more than 90,000 clones, with 80% to 95% as singletons. The sample in question was CD4+ T cells from blood (PBMCs), obtained 12 months after the transplant. The receptor source for this set is a human patient who received a combined kidney and bone marrow transplant. These T cells may partly come from the graft donor. CDR3s include the opening cysteine and the closing phenylalanine or tryptophan.

J gene: TRBJ2-1
V gene: TRBV7-2
CDR3 protein: CASSPPGGPNNEQFF

J gene: TRBJ2-5
V gene: TRBV11-3
CDR3 protein: CASSLGLTNHQETQYF

J gene: TRBJ2-2
V gene: TRBV19
CDR3 protein: CASSTAGGTGELFF

J gene: TRBJ2-7
V gene: TRBV11-2
CDR3 protein: CASSPLPPAYEQYF

J gene: TRBJ2-7
V gene: TRBV20-1
CDR3 protein: CSARGSYEQYF

J gene: -
V gene: TRBV5-8
CDR3 protein: CASSFRPEGSYEQYF

J gene: TRBJ2-1
V gene: TRBV4-2
CDR3 protein: CASSQDRLWQGYDNEQFF

J gene: TRBJ2-3
V gene: TRBV11-3
CDR3 protein: CASSLRDTQYF

J gene: TRBJ1-1
V gene: TRBV4-2
CDR3 protein: CASSQAGTGKEAFF

J gene: TRBJ1-2
V gene: TRBV10-3
CDR3 protein: CAISWDIGYTF

J gene: TRBJ1-6
V gene: TRBV18
CDR3 protein: CASSGQGNSPLHF

J gene: TRBJ1-3
V gene: TRBV15
CDR3 protein: CATSSRTAGNTIYF

J gene: TRBJ2-5
V gene: TRBV14
CDR3 protein: CASSNGLAGQETQYF

J gene: TRBJ1-3
V gene: TRBV7-6
CDR3 protein: CASSSQGYSGNTIYF

J gene: TRBJ2-7
V gene: TRBV7-2
CDR3 protein: CASSLFFRGHTLNEQYF

J gene: TRBJ2-3
V gene: TRBV10-3
CDR3 protein: CAISPGLSTDTQYF

J gene: TRBJ2-2
V gene: TRBV30
CDR3 protein: CAWRGTSGRITGELFF

J gene: TRBJ1-1
V gene: TRBV28
CDR3 protein: CASSLQGRPNTEAFF

J gene: TRBJ1-5
V gene: TRBV19
CDR3 protein: CASNLLRTGPYSNQPQHF

J gene: TRBJ2-3
V gene: TRBV6-1
CDR3 protein: CASSVTGLGFTDTQYF

J gene: TRBJ2-5
V gene: TRBV9
CDR3 protein: CASSAGLAPETQYF

J gene: TRBJ1-1
V gene: TRBV7-8
CDR3 protein: CASSLENWGSNTEAFF

J gene: TRBJ2-1
V gene: TRBV9
CDR3 protein: CASSVTSGGNNEQFF

J gene: TRBJ1-2
V gene: TRBV12-5
CDR3 protein: CASGLVPVLGQGEKGASKNYGYTF

J gene: TRBJ2-1
V gene: TRBV18
CDR3 protein: CASSPTGQGVSEQFF

J gene: TRBJ2-3
V gene: TRBV19
CDR3 protein: CASSSTGGGLNTQYF